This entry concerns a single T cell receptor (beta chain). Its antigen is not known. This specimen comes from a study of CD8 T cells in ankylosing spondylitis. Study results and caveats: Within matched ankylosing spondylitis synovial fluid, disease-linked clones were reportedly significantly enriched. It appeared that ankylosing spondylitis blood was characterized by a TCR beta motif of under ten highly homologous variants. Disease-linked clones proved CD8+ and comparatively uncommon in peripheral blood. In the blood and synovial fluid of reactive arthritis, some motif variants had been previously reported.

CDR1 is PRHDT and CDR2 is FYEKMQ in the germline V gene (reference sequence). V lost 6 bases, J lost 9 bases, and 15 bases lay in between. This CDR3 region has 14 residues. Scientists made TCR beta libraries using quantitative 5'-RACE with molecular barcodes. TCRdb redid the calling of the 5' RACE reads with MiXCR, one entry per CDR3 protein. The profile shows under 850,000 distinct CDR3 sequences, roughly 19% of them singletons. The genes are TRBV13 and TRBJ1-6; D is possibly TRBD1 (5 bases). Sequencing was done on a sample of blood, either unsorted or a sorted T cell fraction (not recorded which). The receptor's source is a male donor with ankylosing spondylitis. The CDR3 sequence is CASSPWDPGSPLHF. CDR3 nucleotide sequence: TGTGCCAGCAGTCCCTGGGACCCCGGTTCACCCCTCCACTTT.